This TCR beta chain was found in a study of CD8 T cells in ankylosing spondylitis. In this sample, this clonotype turned up many times. TCRdb reprocessed the 5' RACE reads via MiXCR and lists one record per CDR3 protein. The data hold approximately 150,000 distinct CDR3 sequences, with roughly 10% observed a single time. This TCR derives from a female donor with ankylosing spondylitis or in good health (not recorded which). Sequenced: blood, either unsorted or a sorted T cell fraction (not recorded which).

CDR3 sequence reads: CASSLSLAVNEQFF. DNA of the CDR3: TGTGCCAGCAGCTTGTCTCTAGCGGTGAATGAGCAGTTCTTC. The chain employs TRBV5-6 and TRBJ2-1, with 7 bases fitting TRBD2. CDR3 length: 14 residues. Germline values: CDR1 SGHDT, CDR2 YYEEEE. J was trimmed by 7 bases and V by 1 base; bases with no gene match: 5.